Described below is a single TCR beta chain sequence and its context. This entry is derived from a study of blood T cell repertoires in COVID-19. As for the study in general: Italy, Spain and the United States were the sources of the convalescent and acute COVID-19 samples.

Clones were sequenced by immunoSEQ multiplex PCR, and TCRdb holds only the in-frame ones, with some missing. The data show about 77,000 clones, 90% seen once. Trimming took 5 bases from V and 4 from J, leaving 12 bases between them. The CDR3 is 14 amino acids. Germline V gene sequence: CDR1 SGHTA, CDR2 FQGNSA. The sequenced sample was peripheral blood. This receptor was taken from a woman older than 75 with active or convalescent COVID-19. The chain employs TRBV7-2 and TRBJ1-3; D call uncertain. CDR3 sequence reads: CASSLGSSGNTIYF. DNA for the CDR3: TGTGCCAGCAGCCTAGGTTCTTCCGGAAACACCATATATTTT.